Listed below are T cell receptor beta chains from one sample, sequenced in a study of T cell clonotyping in hematopoietic cell transplantation. Assay: immunoSEQ multiplex PCR; the TCRdb copy retains only in-frame clones and omits some. The sample yields roughly 42,000 clones, 94% seen once. Sample: peripheral blood mononuclear cells. Receptors were obtained from a woman aged 50 to 65 in good health. Some clones in this sample may be carry-over from other donors' samples. The CDR3 runs from the conserved cysteine through the conserved F or W. The D gene is left open where the match is weak. Size tells how often a clone was seen (once, few, many) or the class of an expanded clone, and some rows leave it out.

V: TRBV5-6
J: TRBJ1-2
size: NA
D: NA
DNA: TGTGCCAGCAGACCGGAGGGTGGACAGCTAGGCTATGGCTACACCTTC
CDR3: CASRPEGGQLGYGYTF

V: TRBV7-9
J: TRBJ1-4
size: NA
D: NA
DNA: TGTGCCAGCAGCCTATATGTCGGTGCTAATGAAAAACTGTTTTTT
CDR3: CASSLYVGANEKLFF

V: TRBV4-3
J: TRBJ1-1
size: NA
D: NA
DNA: TGCGCCAGCAGCCAAGTAGGGGGGTGGGAAAACACTGAAGCTTTCTTT
CDR3: CASSQVGGWENTEAFF

V: TRBV9
J: TRBJ2-5
size: NA
D: NA
DNA: TGTGCCAGCAGCGTCGCGGTGGGGTTTCAAGAGACCCAGTACTTC
CDR3: CASSVAVGFQETQYF

V: TRBV6-6
J: TRBJ2-1
size: NA
D: NA
DNA: TGTGCCGCCGGGTATGAGCAGTTCTTC
CDR3: CAAGYEQFF

V: TRBV6-5
J: TRBJ2-1
size: once
D: NA
DNA: TGTGCCAGCACGAGGCCGGGGTTTTATGAGCAGTTCTTC
CDR3: CASTRPGFYEQFF

V: TRBV12-2
J: TRBJ1-2
size: NA
D: NA
DNA: TGTGCAAGTCGCTTAGTACGGACAGGCTATGGCTACACCTTC
CDR3: CASRLVRTGYGYTF

V: TRBV28
J: TRBJ2-7
size: NA
D: NA
DNA: TGTGCCAGCAGTTTGCAGGCCTCCTACGAGCAGTACTTC
CDR3: CASSLQASYEQYF

V: TRBV4-2
J: TRBJ2-3
size: NA
D: TRBD2
DNA: TGTGCCAGCAGCCAAGTTAGTACTAGCGGTAACACAGATACGCAGTATTTT
CDR3: CASSQVSTSGNTDTQYF

V: TRBV4-3
J: TRBJ1-4
size: NA
D: TRBD1
DNA: TGCGCCAGCAGCCAAGATGAATTTCTACAGGGGAATGAAAAACTGTTTTTT
CDR3: CASSQDEFLQGNEKLFF